Below, 18 T cell receptor beta chains from the same sample are listed, as sequenced in a study of CD8 T cells in Susac syndrome. After extraction with the RNeasy kit, roughly 0.5 to 1 ug of the RNA was reverse transcribed using random hexamers. TCRdb independently ran MiXCR on the immunoSEQ multiplex PCR reads; one entry per CDR3 protein. The repertoire holds approximately 160,000 distinct CDR3 sequences, with approximately 94% as singletons. Sequenced sample: CD4+ T cells from PBMCs. The receptors shown here come from a human donor with multiple sclerosis.

The chain uses TRBV30 and TRBJ2-7; 7 positions agree with TRBD2. The ends lost 4 bases at V and 3 bases at J; junction bases unmatched: 9. The CDR3 totals 14 residues. Germline V CDR1 and CDR2: GTSNPN, SVGIG (reference sequence). CDR3 DNA sequence: TGTGCCTGGACCGCCGGGACTATTTTCTACGAGCAGTACTTC. As protein: CAWTAGTIFYEQYF.

V gene TRBV5-1 combines with J gene TRBJ2-3; D is ambiguous. Germline V gives CDR1 SGHRS, CDR2 YFSETQ. The CDR3 has 15 amino acids. V was trimmed by 2 bases and J by 6 bases, leaving 16 bases between them. CDR3 nucleotide sequence: TGCGCCAGCAGCTTTTCGTCCGGGCCCTCCGATACGCAGTATTTT. Encoded protein: CASSFSSGPSDTQYF.

This clonotype was observed a single time. The genes are TRBV11-2 and TRBJ1-1, with no clear D. Per germline, CDR1 SGHAT and CDR2 FQNNGV. This CDR3 has 15 amino acids. The V end lost 3 bases, the J end lost 2 bases, and 13 bases lay between the germline ends. For the CDR3, the DNA is TGTGCCAGCAGCTTGGAGTGGGCACAAAACACTGAAGCTTTCTTT. Translating it yields CASSLEWAQNTEAFF.

This sequence joins TRBV2 and TRBJ1-2; 11 bases map to TRBD1. The trim removed 7 bases at V and 6 bases at J, leaving 16 bases unmatched. This CDR3 is built from 17 residues. CDR1 and CDR2 (germline): SNHLY, FYNNEI. CDR3 nucleotides: TGTGCCAGCAACGTACTTCCGAGGGGACAGGGGGTCGATGGCTACACCTTC. Translation: CASNVLPRGQGVDGYTF.

The chain links TRBV18 to TRBJ2-2; D is undetermined. This CDR3 is 14 amino acids long. Germline V gives CDR1 KGHSH, CDR2 LQKENI. Trimming took 2 bases from V and 3 from J, leaving 7 bases between them. Written as DNA, the CDR3 is TGTGCCAGCTCACCAGGGGTCGACACCGGGGAGCTGTTTTTT. It yields the protein CASSPGVDTGELFF.

The chain combines TRBV29-1 with TRBJ2-1; D is unclear. This CDR3 comprises 16 residues. V lost 3 bases and J 2 bases, leaving 17 bases between the germline ends. Germline lookup yields CDR1 SQVTM and CDR2 ANQGSEA. The CDR3 DNA reads as TGCAGCGTTGAGCTTCGGAGCCCAGATGCCTACAATGAGCAGTTCTTC. Amino acids: CSVELRSPDAYNEQFF.

The chain is built from TRBV20-1 and TRBJ2-1; the D call may be TRBD1 or TRBD2 (5 bases each). Germline CDR1 reads DFQATT; CDR2 reads SNEGSKA (reference sequence). V was pared by 1 base and J by 4 bases, with 14 bases between. CDR3 size: 15 residues. The CDR3 DNA follows: TGCAGTGCTAGAGTTGCAGGGAGCATATACAATGAGCAGTTCTTC. This codes for CSARVAGSIYNEQFF.

V gene TRBV15 combines with J gene TRBJ1-5; 7 bases match TRBD1. J was trimmed by 7 bases and V by 5 bases; bases with no gene match: 8. The CDR3 loop spans 14 amino acids. Germline CDR1 and CDR2: LNHNV and YYDKDF (reference sequence). CDR3 bases: TGTGCCACCAGCCCCGGACAGGAAGGCCAGCCCCAGCATTTT. Translated: CATSPGQEGQPQHF.

This chain uses TRBV18 with TRBJ2-7; the D gene is possibly TRBD1 (5 bases). Per germline, CDR1 KGHSH and CDR2 LQKENI. The V gene lost 2 bases and the J gene lost 6 bases, with 11 bases spanning the gap. The CDR3 is 13 residues long. CDR3 loop: CASSPGVDSEQYF. CDR3 DNA: TGTGCCAGCTCACCAGGCGTCGACAGCGAGCAGTACTTC.

This clonotype was counted a single time. The CDR3 nucleotides are TGTGCCAGCAGCTTAATGAAGGACACTGAAGCTTTCTTT. Translating it yields CASSLMKDTEAFF. The J gene is TRBJ1-1, the V gene TRBV7-6; D not certain. The V gene lost 2 bases and the J gene lost 3 bases, with 7 bases spanning the gap. This CDR3 comprises 13 residues. Germline CDR1 SGHVS, CDR2 FNYEAQ.

The chain employs TRBV30 and TRBJ1-1, with D maybe TRBD1 (6 bases). The CDR3 runs to 15 residues. CDR1 is GTSNPN and CDR2 is SVGIG in the germline V gene (reference sequence). V was cut by 4 bases and J by 2 bases, with 17 bases left in between. CDR3: CAWMRGEVPNTEAFF. CDR3 DNA sequence: TGTGCCTGGATGAGGGGGGAGGTCCCCAACACTGAAGCTTTCTTT. Combining the CDR3 with reference TRBV30 and TRBJ1-1 gives the whole variable domain SQTIHQWPATLVQPVGSPLSLECTVEGTSNPNLYWYRQAAGRGLQLLFYSVGIGQISSEVPQNLSASRPQDRQFILSSKKLLLSDSGFYLCAWMRGEVPNTEAFFGQGTRLTVV.

This clonotype appeared once. The chain has TRBV27 and TRBJ1-2; TRBD1 matches 7 bases. Germline CDR1 reads MNHEY; CDR2 reads SMNVEV (reference sequence). Losses at the gene ends were 4 bases for V and 8 bases for J; bases not matched to a gene: 13. CDR3 length: 15 amino acids. The CDR3 sequence: CASSSFDRAFSGYTF. CDR3 in DNA: TGTGCCAGCAGTTCCTTTGACAGGGCATTTTCGGGCTACACCTTC.

This clonotype was seen a few times. This chain connects TRBV20-1 to TRBJ2-7, with a weak D call TRBD2 (5 bases). The ends were cut back, 6 bases at V and 2 bases at J, with 17 bases in the middle. The CDR3 consists of 14 residues. In germline, CDR1 is DFQATT, CDR2 SNEGSKA (reference sequence). Here the CDR3 reads CSATFGAATYEQYF. The CDR3 nucleotides read TGCAGTGCAACGTTCGGAGCGGCAACCTACGAGCAGTACTTC.

V gene TRBV20-1 combines with J gene TRBJ2-5; 11 nucleotides agree with TRBD2. Germline V gene sequence: CDR1 DFQATT, CDR2 SNEGSKA (reference sequence). This CDR3 comprises 14 residues. V shed 0 bases, J shed 4 bases, and the junction held 1 base outside the gene matches. The CDR3: CSAREGLAVETQYF. In DNA form, the CDR3 reads TGCAGTGCTAGAGAGGGACTAGCGGTAGAGACCCAGTACTTC.

The chain combines TRBV29-1 with TRBJ1-3; 7 bases match TRBD1. With V trimmed by 4 bases and J by 2 bases, 2 bases remained unmatched. CDR1 SQVTM and CDR2 ANQGSEA come from the germline V gene. The CDR3 runs to 13 residues. The CDR3 nucleotides read TGCAGCGTTGGGACAGGAGCTGGAAACACCATATATTTT. Translation gives CSVGTGAGNTIYF.

This clonotype was picked up one time. CDR3 nucleotides: TGCAGCGTGGTCAGGGCCACTGAAGCTTTCTTT. It codes for CSVVRATEAFF. The rearrangement uses TRBV29-1 and TRBJ1-1, with a possible D match to TRBD1 (5 bases). V lost 6 bases to trimming and J lost 4 bases, with 9 bases between them. Germline assignment: CDR1 SQVTM and CDR2 ANQGSEA. The CDR3 spans 11 residues.

The rearrangement links TRBV20-1 to TRBJ2-4, with a tentative D call TRBD1 (5 bases). The germline V and J ends were trimmed by 0 bases and 2 bases, with 11 bases remaining between them. CDR1 is DFQATT and CDR2 is SNEGSKA in the germline V gene (reference sequence). This CDR3 comprises 15 residues. The CDR3 loop is CSARDNRPTKNIQYF. The DNA for the CDR3 is TGCAGTGCTAGAGATAACAGGCCTACCAAAAACATTCAGTACTTC.

The V call is TRBV7-8, the J call TRBJ2-6; D unclear. The CDR3 totals 18 residues. The V gene lost 4 bases and the J gene lost 4 bases, with 20 bases spanning the gap. Germline assignment: CDR1 SGHVS and CDR2 FQNEAQ. CDR3 sequence: CASSWSLGWASGANVLTF. CDR3 nucleotide sequence: TGTGCCAGCAGCTGGTCGTTGGGATGGGCGTCGGGGGCCAACGTCCTGACTTTC.